Listed here are 10 T cell receptor beta chains from one sample, sequenced in a study of blood T cell repertoires in COVID-19. The method was immunoSEQ multiplex PCR; TCRdb's version includes in-frame clones alone and lacks a portion of them. The profile shows 200,000 to 300,000 clones, about 88% of them singletons. Sequenced sample: peripheral blood. The receptors were gathered from a man younger than 45 with active or convalescent COVID-19.

The chain employs TRBV6-1 and TRBJ1-1, with a weak D call TRBD1 (6 bases). V was clipped by 2 bases and J by 0 bases, with 16 bases between them. The CDR3 sequence is 17 residues long. From germline, CDR1 is MNHNS and CDR2 SASEGT. The CDR3, as DNA: TGTGCCAGCAGTGAAAAGGGACCGGGACAAATGAACACTGAAGCTTTCTTT. It translates to CASSEKGPGQMNTEAFF.

The J gene is TRBJ2-7, the V gene TRBV5-1; D unclear. The CDR3 spans 12 residues. Germline V gene sequence: CDR1 SGHRS, CDR2 YFSETQ. Trimming pared 0 bases from V and 7 bases from J, leaving 8 bases between. CDR3 DNA: TGCGCCAGCAGCTTGGGAGGTCAAGAGCAGTACTTC. Residues: CASSLGGQEQYF. Using reference TRBV5-1 and TRBJ2-7 for the parts outside the CDR3, the full variable domain is KAGVTQTPRYLIKTRGQQVTLSCSPISGHRSVSWYQQTPGQGLQFLFEYFSETQRNKGNFPGRFSGRQFSNSRSEMNVSTLELGDSALYLCASSLGGQEQYFGPGTRLTVT.

The V gene is TRBV5-1, the J gene TRBJ2-7; D remains unclear. Germline V lookup: CDR1 SGHRS, CDR2 YFSETQ. The CDR3 sequence is 15 residues long. V lost 0 bases, J lost 2 bases, and 12 bases lay in between. The CDR3 loop is CASSLGHQATYEQYF. The CDR3 coding sequence is TGCGCCAGCAGCTTGGGACACCAGGCCACCTACGAGCAGTACTTC.

V and J are TRBV4-1 and TRBJ2-5; 8 bases match TRBD2. V was clipped by 3 bases and J by 3 bases; unmatched bases: 6. The germline CDR1 and CDR2 sequences are MGHRA and YSYEKL. The CDR3 covers 15 residues. CDR3 DNA: TGCGCCAGCAGCCAGGACCGAGCGGGGGAAGAGACCCAGTACTTC. Its protein is CASSQDRAGEETQYF.

The chain carries TRBV4-1 and TRBJ2-1; 10 nucleotides match TRBD2. After removal of 1 base from V and 1 base from J, the junction contained 4 bases not matched to a gene. Germline V gene sequence: CDR1 MGHRA, CDR2 YSYEKL. This CDR3 contains 17 residues. The CDR3 protein is CASSQGFSGGSYNEQFF. The CDR3 coding sequence is TGCGCCAGCAGCCAAGGATTTAGCGGGGGGTCCTACAATGAGCAGTTCTTC.

The chain carries TRBV6-5 and TRBJ1-1; 8 bases are a match to TRBD1. Unmatched junction bases numbered 8, after V lost 3 bases and J lost 5 bases. Germline CDR1 is MNHEY and CDR2 is SVGAGI. The CDR3 has 15 amino acids. The CDR3 spells CASSYSDRGGTEAFF. The CDR3 nucleotides read TGTGCCAGCAGTTATTCCGACAGGGGAGGGACTGAAGCTTTCTTT.

V and J are TRBV18 and TRBJ1-1; the D gene is possibly TRBD1 (6 bases). Germline-derived CDR1 and CDR2 are KGHSH and LQKENI. The length of the CDR3 is 14 residues. Trimming took 5 bases from V and 2 from J, leaving 12 bases between them. In DNA form, the CDR3 reads TGTGCCAGCTCAGTGCTGGGGACAAACACTGAAGCTTTCTTT. Residues: CASSVLGTNTEAFF. Based on the CDR3 plus reference TRBV18 and TRBJ1-1, the full variable domain is NAGVMQNPRHLVRRRGQEARLRCSPMKGHSHVYWYRQLPEEGLKFMVYLQKENIIDESGMPKERFSAEFPKEGPSILRIQQVVRGDSAAYFCASSVLGTNTEAFFGQGTRLTVV.

The chain has TRBV30 and TRBJ1-1, with 7 bases lining up with TRBD1. Germline V gene data show CDR1 as GTSNPN and CDR2 as SVGIG (reference sequence). There are 14 residues in the CDR3. V shed 3 bases, J shed 0 bases, and the junction held 4 bases outside the gene matches. The DNA for the CDR3 is TGTGCCTGGAGAGGGGGACAGATGAACACTGAAGCTTTCTTT. This translates into CAWRGGQMNTEAFF. The full variable domain, with the rest looked up from reference TRBV30 and TRBJ1-1, is SQTIHQWPATLVQPVGSPLSLECTVEGTSNPNLYWYRQAAGRGLQLLFYSVGIGQISSEVPQNLSASRPQDRQFILSSKKLLLSDSGFYLCAWRGGQMNTEAFFGQGTRLTVV.

The chain employs TRBV2 and TRBJ1-3; D might be TRBD1 (5 bases). The CDR3 runs 15 residues. Trimming removed 7 bases at V and 1 base at J, with 14 bases between. CDR1 and CDR2 from the germline V gene are SNHLY and FYNNEI. The CDR3 DNA follows: TGTGCCAGCAAGAAGGACAACGCTTCTGGAAACACCATATATTTT. This codes for CASKKDNASGNTIYF.

The chain employs TRBV5-6 and TRBJ2-3, with D unresolved. The CDR3 length is 12 residues. Between the trimmed V and J ends, which lost 7 bases and 4 bases, there was a span of 10 bases. Germline V gives CDR1 SGHDT, CDR2 YYEEEE. This CDR3 reads CASRTVADTQYF. In nucleotides, the CDR3 is TGTGCCAGCCGAACGGTGGCAGATACGCAGTATTTT.